This T cell receptor (beta chain) was found in a study of T cells expressing NK-cell markers (TCRdb year 2020). For the study in its entirety: In sorted CD3+CD56+NKG2C+, CD3+CD56+NKG2C- and CD3+CD56-NKG2C+ T-cell subsets from several donors, TCR beta-chain repertoires were profiled. Seven of the eight sequenced donors were HCMV-seropositive and one was HCMV-seronegative. All eight donors whose samples were sequenced were randomly selected healthy volunteers, three of them men and five women. The libraries were sequenced on Illumina HiSeq 2000/2500, MiSeq or NextSeq, producing 2 x 150 bp reads.

A commercial ELISA kit detecting HCMV-specific IgG in serum was used to determine HCMV serostatus. Ficoll density gradient centrifugation was used to isolate peripheral blood mononuclear cells from blood. Comment on this clonotype: The antigen it binds to is not known.

Results the study describes overall, beyond this receptor: Those dominant clonotypes were again the most abundant among CD3+CD56-NKG2C+ cells in several donors, at 28.3-60.1%. Whether the expanded NKG2C-expressing T cell clones were specific for HCMV antigens remained unclear. In more than 5 donors, the dominant CD3+CD56+NKG2C+ clonotypes ranked among the top 10 CD8+ clonotypes, making up about 1.0-7.5% of CD8+ T cells.

TCRdb lists the instrument as Illumina HiSeq 2000. TCR beta cDNA libraries were prepared using 5'RACE template switching, which introduced a universal primer site and unique molecular identifiers. Synthesis of cDNA was primed from the TCR beta constant segment and was followed by two consecutive PCR amplification steps. The original methods were these. Reads were demultiplexed and grouped by UMI with MIGEC, and clonotypes were assembled and quantified with MiTCR. To exclude erroneous sequences, any TCR cDNA sequence not supported by at least two reads was discarded. The tcR package was used for downstream repertoire analysis, and clonotypes were matched across fractions by CDR3 nucleotide sequence plus V segment. VDJmatch was used to annotate antigen specificity against VDJdb, with one amino acid substitution in CDR3 allowed. Reprocessed by TCRdb, the reads give a single entry per CDR3 protein sequence, without DNA. TCRdb's processing, not the authors', yielded these V and J calls. The sample's table covers some 600,000 distinct CDR3 sequences. Of the sample, about 3.6% falls within the top ten clones.

Its CDR3 holds 16 amino acids, cysteine through phenylalanine. DNA for this receptor is not on file. CDR1 and CDR2 were assigned from the germline V gene as SGHVS and FQNEAQ. Sequenced sample: blood T cells: a sorted CD56 or NKG2C T cell subset, CD4+ or CD8+ T cells, or bulk PBMC T cells (not recorded which). The TCR originated in a man younger than 30 in good health. Donor details come from another sample of the same person, matched by shared clones. The sequence links TRBV7-8 to TRBJ2-1; TCRdb's assignment of TRBD2 cannot be checked, as there is no DNA. CDR3 protein: CASSPTSGRNYNEQFF.